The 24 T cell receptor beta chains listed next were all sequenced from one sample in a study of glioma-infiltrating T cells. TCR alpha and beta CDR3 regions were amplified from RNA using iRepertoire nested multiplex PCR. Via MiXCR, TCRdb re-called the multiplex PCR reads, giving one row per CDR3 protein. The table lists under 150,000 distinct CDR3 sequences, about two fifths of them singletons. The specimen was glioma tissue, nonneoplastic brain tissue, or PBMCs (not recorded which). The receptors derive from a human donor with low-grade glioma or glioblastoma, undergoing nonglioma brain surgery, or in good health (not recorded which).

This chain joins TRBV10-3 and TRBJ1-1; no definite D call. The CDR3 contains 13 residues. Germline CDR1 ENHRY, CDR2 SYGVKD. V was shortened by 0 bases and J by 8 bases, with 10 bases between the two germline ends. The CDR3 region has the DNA TGTGCCATCAGTGAGTCGTATCCAGGCGAAGCTTTCTTT. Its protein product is CAISESYPGEAFF.

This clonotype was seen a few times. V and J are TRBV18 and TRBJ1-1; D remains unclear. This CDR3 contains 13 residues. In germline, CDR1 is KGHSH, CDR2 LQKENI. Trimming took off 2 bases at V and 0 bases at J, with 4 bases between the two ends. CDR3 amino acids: CASSPAMNTEAFF. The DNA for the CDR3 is TGTGCCAGCTCACCAGCGATGAACACTGAAGCTTTCTTT.

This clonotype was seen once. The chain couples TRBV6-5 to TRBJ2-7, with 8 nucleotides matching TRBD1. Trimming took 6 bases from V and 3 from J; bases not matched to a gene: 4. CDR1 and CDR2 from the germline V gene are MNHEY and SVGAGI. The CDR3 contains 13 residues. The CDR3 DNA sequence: TGTGCCAGCAGCCGACAGGGGTACTACGAGCAGTACTTC. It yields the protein CASSRQGYYEQYF.

The CDR3 region has the DNA TGTGCCAGCAGCGGTGACTGGTCTCGGGATCAGCCCCAGCATTTT. It codes for CASSGDWSRDQPQHF. The chain uses TRBV12-3 or TRBV12-4 and TRBJ1-5; no definite D call. The CDR3 is 15 residues long. Deletions cut 6 bases from V and 5 bases from J, with 17 bases between.

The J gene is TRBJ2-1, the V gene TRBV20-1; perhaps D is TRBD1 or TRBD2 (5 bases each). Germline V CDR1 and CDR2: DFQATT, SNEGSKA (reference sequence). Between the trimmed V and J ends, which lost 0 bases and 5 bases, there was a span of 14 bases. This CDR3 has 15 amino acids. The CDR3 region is CSARDLSGLHNEQFF. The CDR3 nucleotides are TGCAGTGCTAGAGACCTCTCGGGGCTACACAATGAGCAGTTCTTC.

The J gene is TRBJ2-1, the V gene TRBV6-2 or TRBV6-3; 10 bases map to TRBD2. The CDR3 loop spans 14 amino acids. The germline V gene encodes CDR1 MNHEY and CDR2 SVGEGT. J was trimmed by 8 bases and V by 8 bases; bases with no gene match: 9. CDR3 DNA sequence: TGTGCCAGCCGATTAGCGGGAGGCATGCATGAGCAGTTCTTC. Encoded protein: CASRLAGGMHEQFF.

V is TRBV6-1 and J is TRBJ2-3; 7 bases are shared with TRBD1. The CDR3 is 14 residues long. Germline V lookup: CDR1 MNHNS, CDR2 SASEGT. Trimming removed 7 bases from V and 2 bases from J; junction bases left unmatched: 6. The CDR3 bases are TGTGCCAGCAAAATAGGGGGCCCCACAGATACGCAGTATTTT. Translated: CASKIGGPTDTQYF.

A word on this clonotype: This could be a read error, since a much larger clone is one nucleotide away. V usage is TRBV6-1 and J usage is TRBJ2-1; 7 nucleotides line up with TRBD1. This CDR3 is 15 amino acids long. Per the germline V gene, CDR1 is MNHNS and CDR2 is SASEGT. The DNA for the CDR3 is TGTGCCAGCAGTGAAACAGACAGGGCGGTTCACGAGCAGTCCTTC. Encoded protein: CASSETDRAVHEQSF.

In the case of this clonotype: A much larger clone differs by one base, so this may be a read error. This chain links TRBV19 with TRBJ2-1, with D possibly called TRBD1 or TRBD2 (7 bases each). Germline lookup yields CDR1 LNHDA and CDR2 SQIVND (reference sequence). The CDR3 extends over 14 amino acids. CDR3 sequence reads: CASSLGEGADEQFF. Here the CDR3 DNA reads TGCGCCAGCAGCCTAGGGGAGGGGGCGGATGAGCAGTTCTTC.

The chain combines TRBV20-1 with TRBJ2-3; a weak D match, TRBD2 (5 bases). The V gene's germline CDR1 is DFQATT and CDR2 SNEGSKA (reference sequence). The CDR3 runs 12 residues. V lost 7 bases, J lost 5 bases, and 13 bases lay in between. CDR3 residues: CSETSSGDTQYF. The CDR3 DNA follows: TGCAGTGAAACCTCCAGCGGAGATACGCAGTATTTT.

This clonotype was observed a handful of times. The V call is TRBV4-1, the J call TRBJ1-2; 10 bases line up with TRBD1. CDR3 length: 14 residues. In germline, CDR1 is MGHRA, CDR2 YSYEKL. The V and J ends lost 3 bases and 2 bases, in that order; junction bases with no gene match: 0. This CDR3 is CASSQTGGNYGYTF. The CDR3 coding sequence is TGCGCCAGCAGCCAGACAGGGGGCAACTATGGCTACACCTTC.

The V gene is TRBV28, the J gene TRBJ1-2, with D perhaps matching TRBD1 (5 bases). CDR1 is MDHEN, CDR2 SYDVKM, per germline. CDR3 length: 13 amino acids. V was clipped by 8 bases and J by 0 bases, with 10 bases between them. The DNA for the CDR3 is TGTGCCAGCCGGGACGTCACTAACTATGGCTACACCTTC. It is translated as CASRDVTNYGYTF.

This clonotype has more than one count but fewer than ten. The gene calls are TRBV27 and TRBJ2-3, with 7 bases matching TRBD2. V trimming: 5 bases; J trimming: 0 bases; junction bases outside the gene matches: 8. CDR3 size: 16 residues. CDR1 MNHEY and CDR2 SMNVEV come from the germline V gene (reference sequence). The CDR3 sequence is CASSRKSGVSTDTQYF. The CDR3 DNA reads TGTGCCAGCAGTCGCAAGAGCGGGGTAAGCACAGATACGCAGTATTTT.

The DNA for the CDR3 is TGCGCCAGCAGCCAAGATGGGACACAGGGTCGGACCGGGGAGCTGTTTTTT. This gives the protein CASSQDGTQGRTGELFF. The chain recombines TRBV4-1 with TRBJ2-2; the D gene is possibly TRBD1 (6 bases). Germline assignment: CDR1 MGHRA and CDR2 YSYEKL. CDR3 length: 17 residues. V was shortened by 0 bases and J by 5 bases, with 16 bases between the two germline ends.

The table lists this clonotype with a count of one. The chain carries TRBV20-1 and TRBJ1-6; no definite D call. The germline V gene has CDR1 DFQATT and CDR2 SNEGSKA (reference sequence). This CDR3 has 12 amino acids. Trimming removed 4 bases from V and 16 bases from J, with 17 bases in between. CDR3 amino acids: CSATQLSALLHF. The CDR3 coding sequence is TGCAGTGCTACCCAACTATCAGCGTTACTCCACTTT.

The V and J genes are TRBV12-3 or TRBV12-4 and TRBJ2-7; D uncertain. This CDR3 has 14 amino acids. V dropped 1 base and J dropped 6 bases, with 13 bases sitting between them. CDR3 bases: TGTGCCAGCAGTTTAGGTACAGTGGCCCCCGAGCAGTACTTC. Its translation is CASSLGTVAPEQYF.

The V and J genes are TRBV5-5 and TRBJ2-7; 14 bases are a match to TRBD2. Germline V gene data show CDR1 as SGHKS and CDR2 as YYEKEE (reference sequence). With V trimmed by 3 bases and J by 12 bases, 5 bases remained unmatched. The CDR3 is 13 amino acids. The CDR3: CASSWGTSGGWYF. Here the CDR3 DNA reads TGTGCCAGCAGCTGGGGGACTAGCGGGGGCTGGTACTTC.

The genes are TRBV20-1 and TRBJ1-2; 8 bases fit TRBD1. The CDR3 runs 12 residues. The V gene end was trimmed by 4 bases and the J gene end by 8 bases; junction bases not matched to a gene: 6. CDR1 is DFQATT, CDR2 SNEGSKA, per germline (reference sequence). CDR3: CSAKRQGQGYTF. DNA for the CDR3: TGCAGTGCTAAAAGACAGGGGCAGGGCTACACCTTC.

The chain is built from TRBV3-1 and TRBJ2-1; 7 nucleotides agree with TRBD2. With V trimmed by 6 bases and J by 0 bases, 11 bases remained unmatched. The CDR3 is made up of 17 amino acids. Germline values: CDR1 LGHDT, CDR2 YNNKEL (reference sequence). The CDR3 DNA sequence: TGTGCCAGCAGGGCAACGGGGGGTCTAAGCTCCTACAATGAGCAGTTCTTC. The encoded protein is CASRATGGLSSYNEQFF.

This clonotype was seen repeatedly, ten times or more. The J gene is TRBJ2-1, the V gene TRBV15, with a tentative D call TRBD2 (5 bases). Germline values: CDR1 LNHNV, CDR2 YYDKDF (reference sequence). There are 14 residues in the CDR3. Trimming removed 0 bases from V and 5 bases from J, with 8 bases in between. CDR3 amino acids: CATSRDRGNNEQFF. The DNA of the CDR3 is TGTGCCACCAGCAGAGACCGGGGTAACAATGAGCAGTTCTTC.

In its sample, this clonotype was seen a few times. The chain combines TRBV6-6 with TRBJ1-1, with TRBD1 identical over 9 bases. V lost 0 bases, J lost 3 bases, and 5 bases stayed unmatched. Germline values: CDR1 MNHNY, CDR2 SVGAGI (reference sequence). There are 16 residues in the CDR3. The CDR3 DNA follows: TGTGCCAGCAGTTACTCACAGGGGGCAGGAGACACTGAAGCTTTCTTT. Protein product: CASSYSQGAGDTEAFF.

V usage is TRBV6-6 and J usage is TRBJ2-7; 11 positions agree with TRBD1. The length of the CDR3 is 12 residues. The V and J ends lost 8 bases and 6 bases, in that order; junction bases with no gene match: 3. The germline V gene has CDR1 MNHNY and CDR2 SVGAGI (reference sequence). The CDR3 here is CASRDRGIEQYF. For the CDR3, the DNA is TGTGCCAGCCGGGACAGGGGGATCGAGCAGTACTTC.

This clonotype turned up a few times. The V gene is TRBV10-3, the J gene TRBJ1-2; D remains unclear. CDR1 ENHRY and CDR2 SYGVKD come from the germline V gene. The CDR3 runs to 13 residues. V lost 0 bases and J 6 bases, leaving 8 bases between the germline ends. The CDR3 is CAISESQIDGYTF. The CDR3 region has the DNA TGTGCCATCAGTGAGTCCCAGATTGATGGCTACACCTTC.

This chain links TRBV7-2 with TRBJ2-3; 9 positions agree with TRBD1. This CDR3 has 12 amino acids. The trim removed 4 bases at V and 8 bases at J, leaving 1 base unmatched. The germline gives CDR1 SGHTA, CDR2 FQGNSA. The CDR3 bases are TGTGCCAGCAGCTCACAGGGGGCTACGCAGTATTTT. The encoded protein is CASSSQGATQYF.